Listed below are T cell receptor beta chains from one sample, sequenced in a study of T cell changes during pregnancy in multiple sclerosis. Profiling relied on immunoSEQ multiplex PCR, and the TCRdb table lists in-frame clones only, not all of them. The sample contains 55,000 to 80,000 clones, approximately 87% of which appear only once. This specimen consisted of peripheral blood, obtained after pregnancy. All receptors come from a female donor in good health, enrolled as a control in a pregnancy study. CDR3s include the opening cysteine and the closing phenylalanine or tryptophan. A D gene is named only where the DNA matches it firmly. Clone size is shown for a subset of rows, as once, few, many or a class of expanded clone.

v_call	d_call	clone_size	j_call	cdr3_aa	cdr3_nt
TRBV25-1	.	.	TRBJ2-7	CASSESGRGAYEQYF	TGTGCCAGCAGTGAATCAGGCAGGGGGGCCTACGAGCAGTACTTC
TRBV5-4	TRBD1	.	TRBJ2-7	CASSIGQGRDEQYF	TGTGCCAGCAGCATAGGACAGGGGAGAGATGAGCAGTACTTC
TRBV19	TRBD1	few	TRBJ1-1	CASSIGFGTVEAFF	TGTGCCAGTAGTATCGGTTTTGGGACAGTTGAAGCTTTCTTT
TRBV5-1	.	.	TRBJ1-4	CASSLAAGGAEKLFF	TGCGCCAGCAGCTTGGCGGCAGGAGGGGCTGAAAAACTGTTTTTT
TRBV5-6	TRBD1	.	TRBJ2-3	CASSWDRADTQYF	TGTGCCAGCAGCTGGGACAGGGCGGATACGCAGTATTTT
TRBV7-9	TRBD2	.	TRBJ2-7	CASSINLAGGHEQYF	TGTGCCAGCAGCATCAATCTAGCGGGAGGCCACGAGCAGTACTTC
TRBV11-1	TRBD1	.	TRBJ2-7	CASSLVAGGEQYF	TGTGCCAGCAGCTTAGTGGCAGGGGGTGAGCAGTACTTC
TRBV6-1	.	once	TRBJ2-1	CASLAPHNEQFF	TGTGCCAGCCTGGCACCCCACAATGAGCAGTTCTTC
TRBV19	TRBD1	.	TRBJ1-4	CASSIGGTGVEEKLFF	TGTGCCAGTAGTATAGGTGGGACAGGGGTAGAGGAAAAACTGTTTTTT
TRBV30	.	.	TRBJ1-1	CAWSNRLEAFF	TGTGCCTGGAGCAACAGGCTTGAAGCTTTCTTT
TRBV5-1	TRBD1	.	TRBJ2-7	CASSLGSGTAYEQYF	TGCGCCAGCAGCTTGGGATCCGGGACAGCCTACGAGCAGTACTTC
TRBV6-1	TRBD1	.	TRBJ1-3	CASSEITGTGVGNTIYF	TGTGCCAGCAGTGAAATTACGGGGACAGGGGTCGGAAACACCATATATTTT
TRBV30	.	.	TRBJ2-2	CAWSVRRELFF	TGTGCCTGGAGTGTCCGTCGGGAGCTGTTTTTT
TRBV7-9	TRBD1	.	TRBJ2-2	CASSPWTGNTGELFF	TGTGCCAGCAGCCCATGGACAGGGAACACCGGGGAGCTGTTTTTT
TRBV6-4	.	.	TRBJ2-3	CASSRTNTDTQYF	TGTGCCAGCAGCCGGACTAACACAGATACGCAGTATTTT
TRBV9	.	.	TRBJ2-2	CASSAREGSGTGELFF	TGTGCCAGCAGCGCCCGAGAAGGGAGCGGCACCGGGGAGCTGTTTTTT
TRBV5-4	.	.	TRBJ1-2	CASSLQGGYTF	TGTGCCAGCAGCTTACAGGGTGGCTACACCTTC
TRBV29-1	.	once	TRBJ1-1	CSGANTEAFF	TGCAGCGGGGCGAACACTGAAGCTTTCTTT
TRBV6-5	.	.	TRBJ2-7	CASSWAIGTPINEQYF	TGTGCCAGCAGTTGGGCGATTGGGACTCCAATTAACGAGCAGTACTTC
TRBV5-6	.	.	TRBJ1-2	CASSLSDRNYGYTF	TGTGCCAGCAGCTTGTCCGACAGAAACTATGGCTACACCTTC
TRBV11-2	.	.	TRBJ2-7	CASSLAQAYEQYF	TGTGCCAGCAGCTTAGCGCAGGCCTACGAGCAGTACTTC
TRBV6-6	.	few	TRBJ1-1	CASSSTANTEAFF	TGTGCCAGCAGTTCGACAGCCAACACTGAAGCTTTCTTT
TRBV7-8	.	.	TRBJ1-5	CASSLNYADSNQPQHF	TGTGCCAGCAGCTTAAATTATGCGGATAGCAATCAGCCCCAGCATTTT
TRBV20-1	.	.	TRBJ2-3	CSAYLNTQYF	TGCAGTGCCTACCTGAATACGCAGTATTTT
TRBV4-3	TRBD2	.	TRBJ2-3	CASSQGHSGGPLFTDTQYF	TGCGCCAGCAGCCAAGGCCATAGCGGGGGGCCTCTATTCACAGATACGCAGTATTTT
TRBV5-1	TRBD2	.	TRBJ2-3	CASSSSSGSRADTQYF	TGCGCCAGCAGCTCTTCTAGCGGGAGTCGAGCAGATACGCAGTATTTT
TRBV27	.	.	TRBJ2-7	CASRRQAPSYEQYF	TGTGCCAGCAGGCGACAGGCACCCTCCTACGAGCAGTACTTC
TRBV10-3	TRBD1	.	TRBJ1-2	CAISGQGAANYGYTF	TGTGCCATAAGTGGACAGGGGGCCGCTAACTATGGCTACACCTTC
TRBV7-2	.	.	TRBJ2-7	CASSVYRDWSSYEQYF	TGTGCCAGCAGCGTATACCGGGACTGGAGCTCCTACGAGCAGTACTTC
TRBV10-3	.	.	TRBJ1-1	CAISGQINTEAFF	TGTGCCATCAGTGGACAGATTAACACTGAAGCTTTCTTT